The sequence of this TCR beta chain was determined in a study of T cells expressing NK-cell markers. Across the study: Seropositivity for HCMV was found in seven of the eight sequenced donors, with one seronegative. Whole-study findings and limits: The leading position in the CD3+CD56-NKG2C+ fraction of a few donors also went to these clonotypes. It remained uncertain whether the expanded NKG2C+ T cell clones were specific for HCMV antigens.

A note on this clonotype: What it recognizes is unknown.

Germline CDR1 is SQVTM and CDR2 is ANQGSEA. The CDR3 has 12 residues. TCRdb processed the 5' RACE reads again and assigns one entry to each CDR3 protein, with no DNA. The table for this sample gives about 260,000 distinct CDR3 sequences. Input material: blood T cells: a sorted CD56 or NKG2C T cell subset, CD4+ or CD8+ T cells, or bulk PBMC T cells (not recorded which). This chain links TRBV29-1 with TRBJ1-2; the D gene TCRdb calls, TRBD1, cannot be checked with no DNA. The TCR originated in a man younger than 35 in good health. CDR3 residues: CSAQPTGSGYTF. Variable domain in full (rest from reference TRBV29-1 and TRBJ1-2): SAVISQKPSRDICQRGTSLTIQCQVDSQVTMMFWYRQQPGQSLTLIATANQGSEATYESGFVIDKFPISRPNLTFSTLTVSNMSPEDSSIYLCSAQPTGSGYTFGSGTRLTVV.